This section outlines one TCR beta chain sequence together with its context. The antigen is unknown. Clones were sequenced by immunoSEQ multiplex PCR, and TCRdb holds only the in-frame ones, with some missing. The sample records over 45,000 clones, approximately 80% being singletons. The data belong to a study of OX40 agonist ivuxolimab in advanced cancers. Study observations and caveats: Nonresponders, in some cases, also had low normalized T-cell clonal expansion. Expanded clones tended on average to be more numerous among CD8+ T cells than CD4+.

V was clipped by 4 bases and J by 4 bases; unmatched bases: 8. Per the germline V gene, CDR1 is MGHRA and CDR2 is YSYEKL. The CDR3 consists of 15 residues. This TCR derives from an adult with an advanced solid tumor such as melanoma, head and neck, liver or kidney cancer. The J gene is TRBJ1-1, the V gene TRBV4-1; 8 bases agree with TRBD1. This specimen consisted of CD4+ or CD8+ T cells sorted from blood, obtained in a trial of the OX40 agonist ivuxolimab. CDR3: CASSPIGQGGTEAFF. In DNA form, the CDR3 reads TGCGCCAGCAGCCCCATCGGACAGGGTGGCACTGAAGCTTTCTTT.